Shown below are 16 T cell receptor beta chains from a single sample sequenced in a study of cytomegalovirus exposure and HLA in healthy donors. PCR primers comprised 60 Vbeta and 13 Jbeta primers. Sequencing used immunoSEQ multiplex PCR; TCRdb keeps in-frame clones, though not all of them. The table includes over 50,000 clones, about 90% detected once. The specimen was PBMCs. These receptors came from a man under 40 in good health and CMV-seropositive.

The CDR3 spells CASSILDSSTDTQYF. DNA of the CDR3: TGCGCCAGCAGTATTCTGGACAGTAGCACAGATACGCAGTATTTT. V gene TRBV5-1 combines with J gene TRBJ2-3; D perhaps matches TRBD1 (6 bases). This CDR3 contains 15 residues. The germline V gene has CDR1 SGHRS and CDR2 YFSETQ. V shed 5 bases and J shed 0 bases, with 13 bases lying between them.

This chain uses TRBV6-1 with TRBJ1-5; TRBD1 aligns across 8 bases. With V trimmed by 3 bases and J by 4 bases, 8 bases remained unmatched. This CDR3 has 16 amino acids. Germline assignment: CDR1 MNHNS and CDR2 SASEGT. The chain's CDR3 is CASSDLRTGTNQPQHF. CDR3 bases: TGTGCCAGCAGTGACCTTAGGACAGGGACAAATCAGCCCCAGCATTTT.

The gene calls are TRBV28 and TRBJ1-1; 8 nucleotides agree with TRBD1. The J segment lost 4 bases and the V segment lost 7 bases, leaving 11 bases of the junction unmatched. Germline CDR1 is MDHEN and CDR2 is SYDVKM. There are 15 residues in the CDR3. CDR3 region: CASNGQGGEGTEAFF. CDR3 coding DNA: TGTGCCAGCAACGGACAGGGAGGGGAGGGCACTGAAGCTTTCTTT.

The V call is TRBV5-1, the J call TRBJ2-3; D is ambiguous. Germline V lookup: CDR1 SGHRS, CDR2 YFSETQ. CDR3 length: 14 residues. Trimming took 3 bases from V and 0 from J, leaving 8 bases between them. The CDR3 bases are TGCGCCAGCAGCTCGCCAGGTAGCACAGATACGCAGTATTTT. Residues: CASSSPGSTDTQYF.

The chain uses TRBV6-5 and TRBJ1-2; 9 nucleotides match TRBD1. This CDR3 has 15 residues. V gave up 4 bases and J gave up 6 bases; unmatched junction bases: 9. The germline V gene has CDR1 MNHEY and CDR2 SVGAGI. CDR3 sequence (DNA): TGTGCCAGCAGTTCCGTCGGGACAGGGAGGAATGGCTACACCTTC. As protein: CASSSVGTGRNGYTF.

The chain combines TRBV6-6 with TRBJ1-4; 9 bases fit TRBD1. CDR1 is MNHNY, CDR2 SVGAGI, per germline (reference sequence). This CDR3 contains 16 residues. Germline trimming cut 4 bases from V and 0 bases from J; bases unmatched to any gene: 3. Here the CDR3 reads CASSSQGAATNEKLFF. CDR3 DNA sequence: TGTGCCAGCAGTTCACAGGGGGCAGCAACTAATGAAAAACTGTTTTTT.

V and J are TRBV5-1 and TRBJ1-2; 9 nucleotides match TRBD1. There are 14 residues in the CDR3. V dropped 2 bases and J dropped 8; count of bases not matched to a gene: 7. CDR1 and CDR2 (germline): SGHRS, YFSETQ. CDR3 protein: CASSLQQGAIGYTF. The CDR3 nucleotides are TGCGCCAGCAGCTTACAACAGGGGGCGATAGGCTACACCTTC. Combining the CDR3 with reference TRBV5-1 and TRBJ1-2 gives the whole variable domain KAGVTQTPRYLIKTRGQQVTLSCSPISGHRSVSWYQQTPGQGLQFLFEYFSETQRNKGNFPGRFSGRQFSNSRSEMNVSTLELGDSALYLCASSLQQGAIGYTFGSGTRLTVV.

J is TRBJ1-5 and V is TRBV5-1, with D hard to call. The V and J ends lost 3 bases and 6 bases respectively, with 10 bases between them. This CDR3 comprises 13 residues. Germline V gives CDR1 SGHRS, CDR2 YFSETQ. The DNA of the CDR3 is TGCGCCAGCAGCTCCCTCAGCGGTCAGCCCCAGCATTTT. Protein sequence: CASSSLSGQPQHF.

CDR3 bases: TGTGCCAGCAGCCGACAGGGACAGACTAATGAAAAACTGTTTTTT. Translation gives CASSRQGQTNEKLFF. The rearrangement uses TRBV6-6 and TRBJ1-4, with 7 bases identical to TRBD1. The CDR3 is made up of 15 amino acids. The trim removed 6 bases at V and 2 bases at J, leaving 6 bases unmatched. From germline, CDR1 is MNHNY and CDR2 SVGAGI (reference sequence).

The CDR3 DNA reads as TGTGCCAGTATAGCGAAGGTTCGGCGGATGAACACTGAAGCTTTCTTT. This translates into CASIAKVRRMNTEAFF. J is TRBJ1-1 and V is TRBV19; no clear D gene. In germline, CDR1 is LNHDA, CDR2 SQIVND (reference sequence). V lost 7 bases and J 0 bases, leaving 18 bases between the germline ends. This CDR3 is built from 16 residues.

V is TRBV19 and J is TRBJ1-1; D is undetermined. Germline CDR1 and CDR2: LNHDA and SQIVND (reference sequence). The CDR3 totals 12 residues. Between the trimmed V and J ends, which lost 2 bases and 7 bases, there was a span of 8 bases. CDR3 bases: TGTGCCAGTAGTATACGGGAAGGTGAAGCTTTCTTT. The encoded protein is CASSIREGEAFF.

This clone came up once. The chain joins TRBV29-1 to TRBJ1-1; 7 nucleotides match TRBD1. Per the germline V gene, CDR1 is SQVTM and CDR2 is ANQGSEA. V lost 6 bases to trimming and J lost 0 bases; unmatched junction nucleotides: 10. This CDR3 is 15 amino acids long. CDR3 in DNA: TGCAGCGTGCGACAGGGCAAAAACATGAACACTGAAGCTTTCTTT. This translates into CSVRQGKNMNTEAFF.

This chain connects TRBV7-3 to TRBJ2-1; D perhaps matches TRBD2 (6 bases). The germline CDR1 and CDR2 sequences are SGHTA and FQGTGA. This CDR3 spans 14 amino acids. V was shortened by 5 bases and J by 0 bases, with 8 bases between the two germline ends. This chain's CDR3 is CASSPGVSYNEQFF. DNA of the CDR3: TGTGCCAGCAGCCCGGGAGTCTCCTACAATGAGCAGTTCTTC.

The V and J genes are TRBV7-2 and TRBJ2-1, with TRBD2 matching 11 bases. The V gene end was trimmed by 5 bases and the J gene end by 3 bases; junction bases not matched to a gene: 3. Germline values: CDR1 SGHTA, CDR2 FQGNSA. CDR3 length: 15 residues. CDR3 residues: CASSQGLAVYNEQFF. The CDR3 DNA reads TGTGCCAGCAGCCAGGGACTAGCGGTCTACAATGAGCAGTTCTTC.

This clone was seen a single time. The chain carries TRBV7-8 and TRBJ2-7; 10 nucleotides agree with TRBD2. With 4 bases clipped from V and 3 bases from J, the junction kept 3 bases outside the gene matches. Germline loops: CDR1 SGHVS, CDR2 FQNEAQ. This CDR3 region has 14 residues. The CDR3 is CASSSGLADYEQYF. CDR3 bases: TGTGCCAGCAGCTCCGGACTAGCGGACTACGAGCAGTACTTC.

This chain links TRBV5-1 with TRBJ1-1; D is ambiguous. Germline CDR1 SGHRS, CDR2 YFSETQ. CDR3 size: 14 residues. Trimming shortened V by 3 bases and J by 0 bases, and 9 bases separated the two germline ends. Here the CDR3 DNA reads TGCGCCAGCAGCTCCGGGGAGGTGAACACTGAAGCTTTCTTT. Its protein is CASSSGEVNTEAFF.